The T cell receptor (beta chain) under discussion was sequenced for a study of blood T cell repertoires in COVID-19. On the study more broadly: Samples taken during acute and convalescent COVID-19 were collected in the United States, Italy and Spain. The analysed material was cDNA or gDNA that came from T cells, B-cell-depleted T cells, or PBMCs.

Trimming stripped 0 bases from V and 0 bases from J, with 6 bases between. From germline, CDR1 is SGHKS and CDR2 YYEKEE (reference sequence). The CDR3 consists of 15 residues. Some clones are missing from TCRdb's copy, which holds only in-frame ones; the method was immunoSEQ multiplex PCR. The data hold 350,000 to 450,000 clones, with about 85% observed a single time. The sequenced material came from peripheral blood. This chain uses TRBV5-5 with TRBJ1-4; D call uncertain. The origin of this receptor is a woman in her late teens or twenties with acute or convalescent COVID-19. Written as DNA, the CDR3 is TGTGCCAGCAGCTTGGACATCACAACTAATGAAAAACTGTTTTTT. This gives the protein CASSLDITTNEKLFF.